This T cell receptor (beta chain) was recovered during a study of T cell responses to AZD1222 COVID-19 vaccine. Study-wide findings and caveats: Repertoire sampling was restricted to post-peak T cell response timepoints. The donor group comprised mostly white British people and more females; the analysis possibly underestimated clonal diversity. Only six or seven AZD1222 recipients tested seropositive at baseline.

The CDR3 spans 15 residues. CDR1 and CDR2 from the germline V gene are KGHDR and SFDVKD. Trimming cost V 3 bases and J 4 bases; bases outside gene matches: 7. TCRdb's table, derived via immunoSEQ multiplex PCR, lists solely in-frame clones and lacks some. The sample has roughly 91,000 clones; about 85% are singletons. As for this clone: What it recognizes is unknown.

The sample here was peripheral blood, taken on day 0 of AZD1222 vaccination. The origin of this receptor is an adult in good health. The chain combines TRBV24-1 with TRBJ1-1; 7 bases fit TRBD1. CDR3 sequence reads: CATSDATGMSTEAFF. The CDR3 nucleotides read TGTGCCACCAGTGATGCGACAGGGATGAGCACTGAAGCTTTCTTT.